This TCR beta chain is from a study of T cell responses to AZD1222 COVID-19 vaccine. Overall study findings and caveats: The CD4 TCRs associated with vaccination extended across spike and predominated at 160-218 and 743-854.

Clones were sequenced by immunoSEQ multiplex PCR, and TCRdb holds only the in-frame ones, with some missing. Found here are fewer than 110,000 clones, 90% of them singletons; the top ten hold around 1.3%. Comments on this clone: Its specificity is unknown.

Germline assignment: CDR1 MGHRA and CDR2 YSYEKL. Deletions cut 2 bases from V and 0 bases from J, with 5 bases between. The length of the CDR3 is 14 residues. The chain is built from TRBV4-1 and TRBJ1-3; D is uncertain. Sequenced here: peripheral blood, sampled on day 0 of AZD1222 vaccination. The receptor's source is an adult in good health. This chain's CDR3 is CASSQPLSGNTIYF. In DNA form, the CDR3 reads TGCGCCAGCAGCCAACCCCTCTCTGGAAACACCATATATTTT.